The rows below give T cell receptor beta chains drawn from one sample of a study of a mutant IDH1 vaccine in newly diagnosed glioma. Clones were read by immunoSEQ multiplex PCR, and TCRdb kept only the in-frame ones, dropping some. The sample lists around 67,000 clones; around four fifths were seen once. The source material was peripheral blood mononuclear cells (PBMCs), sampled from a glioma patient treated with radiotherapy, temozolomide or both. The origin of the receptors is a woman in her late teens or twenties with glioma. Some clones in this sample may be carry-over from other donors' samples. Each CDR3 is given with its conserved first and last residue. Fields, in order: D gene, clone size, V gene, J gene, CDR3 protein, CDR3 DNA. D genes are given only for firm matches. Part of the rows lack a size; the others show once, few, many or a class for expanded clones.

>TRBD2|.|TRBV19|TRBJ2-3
CASSTSLLADTQYF
TGTGCCAGTAGCACGTCCTTACTAGCGGATACGCAGTATTTT
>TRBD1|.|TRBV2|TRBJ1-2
CASSEALTGGYGYTF
TGTGCCAGCAGTGAAGCGCTGACAGGGGGCTATGGCTACACCTTC
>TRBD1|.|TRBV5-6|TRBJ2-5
CASSETGYQETQYF
TGTGCCAGCAGCGAGACAGGGTATCAAGAGACCCAGTACTTC
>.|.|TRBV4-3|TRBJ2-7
CASSLTRGSYEQYF
TGCGCCAGCAGCCTGACCCGGGGGTCCTACGAGCAGTACTTC
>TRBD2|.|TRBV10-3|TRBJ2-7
CAIGTSGTYEQYF
TGTGCCATCGGGACTAGCGGTACCTACGAGCAGTACTTC
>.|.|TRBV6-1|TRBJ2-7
CASSVDRSSYEQYF
TGTGCCAGCAGTGTTGACAGGTCCTCCTACGAGCAGTACTTC
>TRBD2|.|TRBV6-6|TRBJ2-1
CASSDLAGDYNEQFF
TGTGCCAGCAGTGACCTAGCGGGGGATTACAATGAGCAGTTCTTC
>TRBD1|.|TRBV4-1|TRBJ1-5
CASSQVKGQGYQPQHF
TGCGCCAGCAGCCAAGTTAAAGGACAGGGATATCAGCCCCAGCATTTT
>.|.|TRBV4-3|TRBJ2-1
CASSQGWGGGLNEQFF
TGCGCCAGCAGCCAAGGGTGGGGTGGGGGCCTCAATGAGCAGTTCTTC
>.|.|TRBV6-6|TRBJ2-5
CASIGRAGETQYF
TGTGCCAGCATCGGCCGGGCCGGGGAGACCCAGTACTTC
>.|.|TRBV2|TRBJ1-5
CASSEGAGNQPQHF
TGTGCCAGCAGTGAGGGGGCCGGGAATCAGCCCCAGCATTTT
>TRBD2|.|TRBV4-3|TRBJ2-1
CASSQDSRGASSYNEQFF
TGCGCCAGCAGCCAAGACTCGCGGGGGGCCAGCTCCTACAATGAGCAGTTCTTC
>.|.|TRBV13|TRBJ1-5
CASSFSYSNQPQHF
TGTGCCAGCAGCTTCTCGTATAGCAATCAGCCCCAGCATTTT
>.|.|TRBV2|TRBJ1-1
CASSEARGSAEAFF
TGTGCCAGCAGTGAAGCGCGGGGGAGCGCCGAAGCTTTCTTT
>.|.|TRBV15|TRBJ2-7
CATSRERWGSNYEQYF
TGTGCCACCAGCAGAGAGAGATGGGGTAGCAACTACGAGCAGTACTTC
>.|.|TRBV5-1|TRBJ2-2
CASSQIRGNTGELFF
TGCGCCAGCAGCCAAATTAGGGGGAACACCGGGGAGCTGTTTTTT
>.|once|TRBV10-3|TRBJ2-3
CAISEDFTDTQYF
TGTGCCATCAGTGAAGACTTCACAGATACGCAGTATTTT
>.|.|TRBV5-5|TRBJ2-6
CASSSLGGTGANVLTF
TGTGCCAGCAGCTCCTTGGGGGGCACTGGGGCCAACGTCCTGACTTTC
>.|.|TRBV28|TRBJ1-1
CASRGRGGTEAFF
TGTGCCAGCAGGGGCAGGGGAGGGACTGAAGCTTTCTTT
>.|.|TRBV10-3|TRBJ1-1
CAISESPGMNTEAFF
TGTGCCATCAGTGAGTCCCCAGGCATGAACACTGAAGCTTTCTTT
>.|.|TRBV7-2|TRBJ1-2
CASSLRQNYGYTF
TGTGCCAGCAGCTTACGGCAGAACTATGGCTACACCTTC
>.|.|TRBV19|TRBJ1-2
CATTHRDSANYGYTF
TGTGCCACCACACACAGAGACTCAGCTAACTATGGCTACACCTTC
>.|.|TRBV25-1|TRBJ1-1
CASSSAGRKAFF
TGTGCCAGCAGTTCGGCAGGACGAAAAGCTTTCTTT
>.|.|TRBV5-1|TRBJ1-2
CASSLLTPGSFFNYGYTF
TGCGCCAGCAGCCTACTTACACCCGGATCGTTCTTTAACTATGGCTACACCTTC
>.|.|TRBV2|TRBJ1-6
CASSDRSSNSPLHF
TGTGCCAGCAGTGACCGCAGTAGTAATTCACCCCTCCACTTT
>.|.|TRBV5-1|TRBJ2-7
CASSLNLGGFYEQYF
TGCGCCAGCAGCTTGAATCTGGGGGGATTCTACGAGCAGTACTTC
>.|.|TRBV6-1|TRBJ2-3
CASSVPPRSRATDTQYF
TGTGCCAGCAGTGTCCCTCCGCGTAGCCGGGCGACAGATACGCAGTATTTT
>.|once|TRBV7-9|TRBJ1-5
CASSDIGSNQPQHF
TGTGCCAGCAGCGACATAGGTAGCAATCAGCCCCAGCATTTT
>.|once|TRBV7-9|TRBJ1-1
CASSLTVNTEAFF
TGTGCCAGCAGCCTGACAGTGAACACTGAAGCTTTCTTT
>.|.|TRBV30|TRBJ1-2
CAWSAAFLGGGYTF
TGTGCCTGGAGTGCGGCATTCCTGGGGGGGGGCTACACCTTC
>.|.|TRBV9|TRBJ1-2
CASSVAGTVSYGYTF
TGTGCCAGCAGCGTAGCGGGGACGGTGAGCTATGGCTACACCTTC
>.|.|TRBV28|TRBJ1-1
CASISQGPVSEAFF
TGTGCCAGCATCTCCCAGGGTCCGGTTTCGGAAGCTTTCTTT
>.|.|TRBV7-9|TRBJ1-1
CASSLDMGRNTEAFF
TGTGCCAGCAGCTTAGATATGGGGCGCAACACTGAAGCTTTCTTT
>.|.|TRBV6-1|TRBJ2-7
CASSEVDNGYEQYF
TGTGCCAGCAGTGAAGTAGACAACGGCTACGAGCAGTACTTC
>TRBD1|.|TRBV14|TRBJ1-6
CASSQDRVGSPLHF
TGTGCCAGCAGCCAGGACAGGGTCGGTTCACCCCTCCACTTT
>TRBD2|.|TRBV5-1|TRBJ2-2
CASSPGTSGRIGELFF
TGCGCCAGCAGCCCCGGGACTAGCGGACGGATCGGGGAGCTGTTTTTT
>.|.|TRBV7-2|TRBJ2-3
CASSLGSPRTDTQYF
TGTGCCAGCAGCCTAGGATCTCCGCGCACAGATACGCAGTATTTT
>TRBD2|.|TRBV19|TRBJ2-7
CATKKTSGGSYEQYF
TGTGCCACCAAGAAAACTAGCGGAGGGTCCTACGAGCAGTACTTC
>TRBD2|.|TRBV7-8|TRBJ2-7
CASSLRLAGGAAGYEQYF
TGTGCCAGCAGCTTAAGGCTAGCGGGAGGTGCGGCGGGATACGAGCAGTACTTC
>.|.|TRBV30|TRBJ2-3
CAWTHGRDTQYF
TGTGCCTGGACCCATGGTCGGGATACGCAGTATTTT